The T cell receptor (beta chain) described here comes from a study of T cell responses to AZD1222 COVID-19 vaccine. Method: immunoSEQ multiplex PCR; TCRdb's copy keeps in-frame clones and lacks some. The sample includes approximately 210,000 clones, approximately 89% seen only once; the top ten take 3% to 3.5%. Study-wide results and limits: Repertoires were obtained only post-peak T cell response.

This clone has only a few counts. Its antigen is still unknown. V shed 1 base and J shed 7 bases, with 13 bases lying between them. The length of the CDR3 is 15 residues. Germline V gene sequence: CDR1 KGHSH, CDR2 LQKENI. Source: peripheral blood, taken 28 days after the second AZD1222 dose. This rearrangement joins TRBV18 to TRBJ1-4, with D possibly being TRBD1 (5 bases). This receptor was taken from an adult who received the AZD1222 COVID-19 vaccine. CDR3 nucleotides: TGTGCCAGCTCACCACTTCCAGGGAGTGGTGAAAAACTGTTTTTT. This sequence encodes CASSPLPGSGEKLFF.